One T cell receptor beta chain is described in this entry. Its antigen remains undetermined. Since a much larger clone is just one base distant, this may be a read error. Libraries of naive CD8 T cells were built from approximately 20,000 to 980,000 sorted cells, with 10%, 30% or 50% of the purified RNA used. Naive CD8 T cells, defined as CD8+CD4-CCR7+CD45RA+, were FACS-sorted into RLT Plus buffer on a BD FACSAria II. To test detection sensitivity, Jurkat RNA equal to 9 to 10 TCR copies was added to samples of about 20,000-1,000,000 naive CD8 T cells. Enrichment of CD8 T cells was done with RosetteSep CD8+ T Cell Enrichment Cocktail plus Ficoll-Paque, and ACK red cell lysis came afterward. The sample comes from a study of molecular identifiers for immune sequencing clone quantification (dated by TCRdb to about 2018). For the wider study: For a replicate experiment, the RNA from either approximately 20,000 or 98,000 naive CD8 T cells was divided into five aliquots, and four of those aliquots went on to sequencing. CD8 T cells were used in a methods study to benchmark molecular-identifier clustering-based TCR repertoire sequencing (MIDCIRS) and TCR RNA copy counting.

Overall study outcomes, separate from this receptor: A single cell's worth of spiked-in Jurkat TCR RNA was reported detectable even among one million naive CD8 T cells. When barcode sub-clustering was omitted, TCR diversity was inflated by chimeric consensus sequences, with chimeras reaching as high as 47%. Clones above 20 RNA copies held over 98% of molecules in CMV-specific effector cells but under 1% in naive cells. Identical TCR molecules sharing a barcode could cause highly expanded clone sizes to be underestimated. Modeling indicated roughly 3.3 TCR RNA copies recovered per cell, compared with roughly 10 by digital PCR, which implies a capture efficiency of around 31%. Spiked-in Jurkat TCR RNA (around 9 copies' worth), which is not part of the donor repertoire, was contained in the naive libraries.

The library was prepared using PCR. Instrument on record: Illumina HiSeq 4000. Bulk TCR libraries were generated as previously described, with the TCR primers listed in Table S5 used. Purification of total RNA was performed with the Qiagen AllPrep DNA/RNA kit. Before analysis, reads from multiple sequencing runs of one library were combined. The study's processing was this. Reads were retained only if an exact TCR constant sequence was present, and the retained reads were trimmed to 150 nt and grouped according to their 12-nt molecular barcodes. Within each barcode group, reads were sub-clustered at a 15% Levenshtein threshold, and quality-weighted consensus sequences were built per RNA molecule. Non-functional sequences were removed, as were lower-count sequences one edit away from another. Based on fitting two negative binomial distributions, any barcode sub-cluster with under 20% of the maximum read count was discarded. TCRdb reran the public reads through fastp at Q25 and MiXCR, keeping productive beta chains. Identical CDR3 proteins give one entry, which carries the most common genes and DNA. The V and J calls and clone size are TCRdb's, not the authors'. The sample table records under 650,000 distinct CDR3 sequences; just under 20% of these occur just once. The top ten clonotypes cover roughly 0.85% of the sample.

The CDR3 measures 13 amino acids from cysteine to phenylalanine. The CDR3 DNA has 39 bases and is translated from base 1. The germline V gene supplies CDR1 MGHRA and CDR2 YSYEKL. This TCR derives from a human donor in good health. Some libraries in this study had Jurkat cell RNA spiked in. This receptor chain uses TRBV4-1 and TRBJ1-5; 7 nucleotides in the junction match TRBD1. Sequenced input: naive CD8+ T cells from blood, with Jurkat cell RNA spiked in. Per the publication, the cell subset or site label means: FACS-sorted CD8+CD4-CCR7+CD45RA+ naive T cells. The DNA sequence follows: TGCACCAGCAGCCAAGTAGGGGGCCAGCCCCAGCATTTT. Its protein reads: CTSSQVGGQPQHF.